Listed below are T cell receptor beta chains from one sample, sequenced in a study of T cells after yellow fever vaccination. TCRdb passed the 5' RACE reads through MiXCR, listing each CDR3 protein once. The data show 450,000 to 600,000 distinct CDR3 sequences, roughly 13% seen once. Source: PBMCs, taken on the day of the yellow fever booster vaccination. These receptors were obtained from a man younger than 45 who received the YFV17D yellow fever vaccine. The CDR3 runs from the conserved cysteine through the conserved F or W. A D gene is named only where the DNA matches it firmly. Where a row states a size, it is once, few, many or the class of an expanded clone; other rows omit it.

j_gene: TRBJ2-5; d_gene: NA; abundance: NA; v_gene: TRBV18; CDR3aa: CASSPGEGETQYF; CDR3nt: TGTGCCAGCTCACCGGGAGAGGGGGAGACCCAGTACTTC
j_gene: TRBJ2-6; d_gene: NA; abundance: NA; v_gene: TRBV10-2; CDR3aa: CASPFDGLRRFLTF; CDR3nt: TGCGCCAGCCCCTTTGATGGGTTACGACGGTTCCTGACTTTC
j_gene: TRBJ2-5; d_gene: NA; abundance: few; v_gene: TRBV6-1; CDR3aa: CASSPSTGVSETQYF; CDR3nt: TGTGCCAGCTCCCCTTCCACTGGGGTTTCCGAGACCCAGTACTTC
j_gene: TRBJ2-1; d_gene: TRBD2; abundance: few; v_gene: TRBV29-1; CDR3aa: CSVARPIDLTSGRALYNEQFF; CDR3nt: TGCAGCGTTGCGCGTCCAATTGACCTGACTAGCGGGAGGGCCCTTTACAATGAGCAGTTCTTC
j_gene: TRBJ2-7; d_gene: NA; abundance: NA; v_gene: TRBV4-3; CDR3aa: CASSQAPLIGPRNEQYF; CDR3nt: TGCGCCAGCAGCCAAGCCCCTCTAATAGGGCCAAGGAACGAGCAGTACTTC
j_gene: TRBJ2-3; d_gene: TRBD1; abundance: few; v_gene: TRBV29-1; CDR3aa: CSGQTGGGGDTQYF; CDR3nt: TGCAGCGGCCAGACAGGGGGGGGTGGGGATACGCAGTATTTT
j_gene: TRBJ2-5; d_gene: TRBD2; abundance: NA; v_gene: TRBV5-1; CDR3aa: CASSLDGLDHF; CDR3nt: TGCGCCAGCAGCTTGGACGGACTAGATCACTTC
j_gene: TRBJ2-5; d_gene: TRBD2; abundance: NA; v_gene: TRBV4-3; CDR3aa: CASSQVGGDKTQYF; CDR3nt: TGCGCCAGCAGCCAAGTGGGGGGGGATAAGACCCAGTACTTC
j_gene: TRBJ2-2; d_gene: NA; abundance: NA; v_gene: TRBV9; CDR3aa: CASSVRGANTGELFF; CDR3nt: TGTGCCAGCAGCGTTAGGGGCGCGAACACCGGGGAGCTGTTTTTT
j_gene: TRBJ2-7; d_gene: TRBD2; abundance: NA; v_gene: TRBV11-3; CDR3aa: CASSLVGPLKGLAGGYTYEQYF; CDR3nt: TGTGCCAGCAGCTTAGTAGGGCCGCTCAAGGGACTAGCGGGAGGGTATACCTACGAGCAGTACTTC
j_gene: TRBJ2-7; d_gene: TRBD2; abundance: few; v_gene: TRBV18; CDR3aa: CASSPPRLADHEQYF; CDR3nt: TGTGCCAGCTCACCACCGAGGCTAGCGGACCACGAGCAGTACTTC
j_gene: TRBJ1-2; d_gene: NA; abundance: few; v_gene: TRBV29-1; CDR3aa: CSVARDSVGGYTF; CDR3nt: TGCAGCGTTGCCCGGGATTCTGTTGGAGGCTACACCTTC
j_gene: TRBJ1-1; d_gene: NA; abundance: few; v_gene: TRBV20-1; CDR3aa: CSARKQDTEAFF; CDR3nt: TGCAGTGCTAGAAAACAGGACACTGAAGCTTTCTTT
j_gene: TRBJ1-4; d_gene: NA; abundance: NA; v_gene: TRBV29-1; CDR3aa: CSVHLRGSREKLYF; CDR3nt: TGCAGCGTTCACCTCAGGGGTTCGAGGGAAAAACTGTATTTT
j_gene: TRBJ2-5; d_gene: NA; abundance: few; v_gene: TRBV7-2; CDR3aa: CASSSVQGETQYF; CDR3nt: TGTGCCAGCAGCTCAGTCCAGGGAGAGACCCAGTACTTC
j_gene: TRBJ2-7; d_gene: NA; abundance: NA; v_gene: TRBV7-2; CDR3aa: CASRGDMSSYEQYF; CDR3nt: TGTGCCAGCAGGGGAGACATGTCCTCCTACGAGCAGTACTTC
j_gene: TRBJ1-1; d_gene: NA; abundance: NA; v_gene: TRBV7-9; CDR3aa: CASSISRGTEAFF; CDR3nt: TGTGCCAGCAGCATATCGCGGGGCACTGAAGCTTTCTTT
j_gene: TRBJ2-7; d_gene: TRBD2; abundance: few; v_gene: TRBV12-3/TRBV12-4; CDR3aa: CASRTGTSGSYEQYF; CDR3nt: TGTGCCAGCAGAACCGGGACTAGCGGTTCCTACGAGCAGTACTTC
j_gene: TRBJ2-5; d_gene: TRBD1; abundance: NA; v_gene: TRBV20-1; CDR3aa: CSADRGQLETQYF; CDR3nt: TGCAGTGCCGACAGGGGGCAGTTGGAGACCCAGTACTTC